The rows below give T cell receptor beta chains drawn from one sample of a study of blood T cell repertoires in COVID-19. This table comes from immunoSEQ multiplex PCR, and its TCRdb copy is limited to in-frame clones, with some not included. The sample consists of more than 55,000 clones, approximately 92% of them appearing once. The material sequenced was peripheral blood. The source of these receptors is an elderly man with acute or convalescent COVID-19. Each CDR3 is given with its conserved first and last residue. The D gene is left open where the match is weak. Clone size is not always given. Where it is, it says once, few, many or a class for expanded clones.

d_gene: -
v_gene: TRBV18
j_gene: TRBJ2-4
abundance: once
CDR3aa: CASSKMGPPGLPMNIQYF
CDR3nt: TGTGCCAGCTCCAAAATGGGCCCACCCGGACTTCCTATGAACATTCAGTACTTC

d_gene: -
v_gene: TRBV7-2
j_gene: TRBJ2-1
abundance: few
CDR3aa: CASSLTTTGEQFF
CDR3nt: TGTGCCAGCAGCTTAACGACCACAGGTGAGCAGTTCTTC

d_gene: TRBD1
v_gene: TRBV15
j_gene: TRBJ1-6
abundance: -
CDR3aa: CATSRDLGQGNSPLHF
CDR3nt: TGTGCCACCAGCAGAGATCTTGGACAGGGCAATTCACCCCTCCACTTT

d_gene: -
v_gene: TRBV11-2
j_gene: TRBJ1-3
abundance: -
CDR3aa: CASTNSFGNTIYF
CDR3nt: TGTGCCAGCACGAACAGTTTCGGAAACACCATATATTTT

d_gene: -
v_gene: TRBV6-5
j_gene: TRBJ2-7
abundance: -
CDR3aa: CASRPTTASYEQYF
CDR3nt: TGTGCCAGCAGGCCGACTACAGCCTCCTACGAGCAGTACTTC

d_gene: -
v_gene: TRBV11-2
j_gene: TRBJ2-7
abundance: -
CDR3aa: CASSFGTSPSYEQYF
CDR3nt: TGTGCCAGCAGCTTTGGGACATCCCCCTCCTACGAGCAGTACTTC

d_gene: -
v_gene: TRBV6-5
j_gene: TRBJ1-3
abundance: -
CDR3aa: CASRRSGGNTIYF
CDR3nt: TGTGCCAGCAGAAGGTCGGGTGGAAACACCATATATTTT

d_gene: -
v_gene: TRBV7-8
j_gene: TRBJ1-4
abundance: -
CDR3aa: CASSFSLQFNEKLFF
CDR3nt: TGTGCCAGCAGCTTTTCGTTACAGTTTAATGAAAAACTGTTTTTT

d_gene: TRBD1
v_gene: TRBV3-1/TRBV3-2
j_gene: TRBJ1-2
abundance: once
CDR3aa: CASSQQGTGDYGYTF
CDR3nt: TGTGCCAGCAGCCAACAAGGGACAGGGGATTATGGCTACACCTTC

d_gene: -
v_gene: TRBV5-1
j_gene: TRBJ2-1
abundance: -
CDR3aa: CASSSGTQYNEQFF
CDR3nt: TGCGCCAGCAGCTCCGGGACACAGTACAATGAGCAGTTCTTC

d_gene: TRBD2
v_gene: TRBV29-1
j_gene: TRBJ2-5
abundance: -
CDR3aa: CSVVAGGALIRTQYF
CDR3nt: TGCAGCGTTGTAGCGGGGGGCGCCTTAATACGGACCCAGTACTTC

d_gene: TRBD1
v_gene: TRBV27
j_gene: TRBJ1-6
abundance: -
CDR3aa: CASSQRGQGESPLHF
CDR3nt: TGTGCCAGCAGCCAACGCGGACAGGGTGAATCACCCCTCCACTTT

d_gene: TRBD1
v_gene: TRBV6-6
j_gene: TRBJ1-4
abundance: -
CDR3aa: CASSWSGQGTNEKLFF
CDR3nt: TGTGCCAGCAGTTGGTCCGGACAGGGCACTAATGAAAAACTGTTTTTT

d_gene: -
v_gene: TRBV2
j_gene: TRBJ2-3
abundance: -
CDR3aa: CASTVSLNTDTQYF
CDR3nt: TGTGCCAGCACGGTTAGCCTTAACACAGATACGCAGTATTTT

d_gene: -
v_gene: TRBV24-1
j_gene: TRBJ1-2
abundance: -
CDR3aa: CATPGGVAGYTF
CDR3nt: TGTGCCACCCCGGGGGGTGTCGCTGGCTACACCTTC

d_gene: TRBD1
v_gene: TRBV15
j_gene: TRBJ1-4
abundance: -
CDR3aa: CATSRGQGYEKLFF
CDR3nt: TGTGCCACCAGCAGAGGACAGGGATATGAAAAACTGTTTTTT

d_gene: TRBD1
v_gene: TRBV5-1
j_gene: TRBJ2-7
abundance: -
CDR3aa: CASSSSTGTYEQYF
CDR3nt: TGCGCCAGCAGCTCGTCGACAGGGACCTACGAGCAGTACTTC

d_gene: TRBD2
v_gene: TRBV19
j_gene: TRBJ2-7
abundance: -
CDR3aa: CATLAGDYEQYF
CDR3nt: TGTGCCACCCTAGCGGGGGACTACGAGCAGTACTTC

d_gene: TRBD2
v_gene: TRBV7-2
j_gene: TRBJ2-2
abundance: -
CDR3aa: CASSLVASGGAPESFF
CDR3nt: TGTGCCAGCAGCTTAGTGGCTAGCGGGGGGGCCCCGGAGTCGTTTTTT

d_gene: TRBD2
v_gene: TRBV27
j_gene: TRBJ2-7
abundance: -
CDR3aa: CASRPGLAGGHEQYF
CDR3nt: TGTGCCAGCAGACCGGGACTAGCGGGGGGACACGAGCAGTACTTC

d_gene: -
v_gene: TRBV4-1
j_gene: TRBJ1-2
abundance: -
CDR3aa: CASSQDQAGRNDYGYTF
CDR3nt: TGCGCCAGCAGCCAAGACCAGGCAGGGAGGAACGACTATGGCTACACCTTC

d_gene: -
v_gene: TRBV4-2
j_gene: TRBJ2-7
abundance: -
CDR3aa: CASSQKTRSYEQYF
CDR3nt: TGTGCCAGCAGCCAAAAAACTAGGTCCTACGAGCAGTACTTC

d_gene: TRBD1
v_gene: TRBV14
j_gene: TRBJ2-4
abundance: -
CDR3aa: CASRQGGDRGIQYF
CDR3nt: TGTGCCAGCAGGCAAGGCGGGGACAGGGGTATTCAGTACTTC

d_gene: TRBD1
v_gene: TRBV7-2
j_gene: TRBJ2-1
abundance: -
CDR3aa: CASSRDRGPNEQFF
CDR3nt: TGTGCCAGCAGCCGGGACAGGGGGCCAAATGAGCAGTTCTTC